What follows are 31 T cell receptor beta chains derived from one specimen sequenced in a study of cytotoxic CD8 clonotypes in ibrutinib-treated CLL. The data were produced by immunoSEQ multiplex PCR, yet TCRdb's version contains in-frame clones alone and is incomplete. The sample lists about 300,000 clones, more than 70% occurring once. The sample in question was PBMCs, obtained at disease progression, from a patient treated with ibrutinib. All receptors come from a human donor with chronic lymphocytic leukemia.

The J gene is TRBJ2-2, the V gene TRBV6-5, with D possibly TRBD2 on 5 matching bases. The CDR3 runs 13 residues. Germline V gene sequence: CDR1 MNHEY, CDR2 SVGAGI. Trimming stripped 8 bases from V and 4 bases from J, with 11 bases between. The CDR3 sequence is CASLEGSTGELFF. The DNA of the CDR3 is TGTGCCAGCCTTGAGGGTAGCACCGGGGAGCTGTTTTTT.

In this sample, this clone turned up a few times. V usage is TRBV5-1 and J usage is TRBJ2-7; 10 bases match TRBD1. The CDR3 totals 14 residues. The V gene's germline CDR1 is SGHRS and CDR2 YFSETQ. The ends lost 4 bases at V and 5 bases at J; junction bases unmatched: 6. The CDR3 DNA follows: TGCGCCAGCAGCCGCTCCGGGACAGGGGACGAGCAGTACTTC. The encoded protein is CASSRSGTGDEQYF.

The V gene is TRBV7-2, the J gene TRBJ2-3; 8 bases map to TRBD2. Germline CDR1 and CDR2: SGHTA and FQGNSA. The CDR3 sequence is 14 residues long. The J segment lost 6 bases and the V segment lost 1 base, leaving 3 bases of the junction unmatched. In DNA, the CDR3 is TGTGCCAGCAGCTTAGTGGGACTAGTCGATACGCAGTATTTT. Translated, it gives CASSLVGLVDTQYF.

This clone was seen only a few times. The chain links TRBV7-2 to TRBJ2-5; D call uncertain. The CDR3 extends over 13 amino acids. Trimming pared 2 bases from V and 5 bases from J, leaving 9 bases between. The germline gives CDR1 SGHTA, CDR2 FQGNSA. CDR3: CASSLLHPETQYF. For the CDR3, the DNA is TGTGCCAGCAGCTTATTACATCCGGAGACCCAGTACTTC.

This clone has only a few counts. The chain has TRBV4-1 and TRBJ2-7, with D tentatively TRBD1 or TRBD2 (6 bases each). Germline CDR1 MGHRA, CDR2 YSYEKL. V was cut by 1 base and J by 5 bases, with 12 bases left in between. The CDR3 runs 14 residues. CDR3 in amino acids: CASSQGRGRDEQYF. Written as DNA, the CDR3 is TGCGCCAGCAGCCAAGGGAGGGGGAGAGACGAGCAGTACTTC.

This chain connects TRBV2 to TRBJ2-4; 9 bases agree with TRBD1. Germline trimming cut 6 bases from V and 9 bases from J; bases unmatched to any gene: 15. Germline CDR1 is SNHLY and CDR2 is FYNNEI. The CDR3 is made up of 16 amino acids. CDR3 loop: CASSGHAGTGRRIQYF. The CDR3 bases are TGTGCCAGCAGCGGACATGCCGGGACAGGGAGACGCATTCAGTACTTC.

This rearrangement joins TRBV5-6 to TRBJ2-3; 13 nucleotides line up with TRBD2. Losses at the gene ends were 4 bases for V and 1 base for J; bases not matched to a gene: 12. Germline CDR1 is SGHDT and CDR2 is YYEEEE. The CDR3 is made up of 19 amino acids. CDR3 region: CASSPYTSGRAYGTDTQYF. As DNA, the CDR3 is TGTGCCAGCAGCCCATATACTAGCGGGAGGGCCTATGGCACAGATACGCAGTATTTT.

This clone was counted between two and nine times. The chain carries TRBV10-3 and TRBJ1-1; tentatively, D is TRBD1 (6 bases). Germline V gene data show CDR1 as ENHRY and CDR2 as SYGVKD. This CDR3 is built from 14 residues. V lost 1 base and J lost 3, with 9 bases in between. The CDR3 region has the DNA TGTGCCATCAGTGAGTGGGCAGGGGACACTGAAGCTTTCTTT. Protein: CAISEWAGDTEAFF.

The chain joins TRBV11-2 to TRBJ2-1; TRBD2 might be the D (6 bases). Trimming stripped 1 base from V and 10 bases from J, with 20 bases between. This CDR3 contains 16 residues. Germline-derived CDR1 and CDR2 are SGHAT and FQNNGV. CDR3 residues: CASSLATTGTGGEQFF. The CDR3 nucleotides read TGTGCCAGCAGCTTAGCTACGACCGGGACTGGCGGAGAGCAGTTCTTC.

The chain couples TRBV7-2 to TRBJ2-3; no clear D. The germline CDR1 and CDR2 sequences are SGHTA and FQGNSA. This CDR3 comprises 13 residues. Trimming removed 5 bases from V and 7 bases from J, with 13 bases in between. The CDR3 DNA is TGTGCCAGCAGCCCCCCGTCCTCTAATACGCAGTATTTT. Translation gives CASSPPSSNTQYF.

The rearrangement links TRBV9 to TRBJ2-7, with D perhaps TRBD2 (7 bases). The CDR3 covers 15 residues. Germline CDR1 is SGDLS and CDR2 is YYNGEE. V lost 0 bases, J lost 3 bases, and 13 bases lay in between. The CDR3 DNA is TGTGCCAGCAGCGTAGCCGCGGGGGCGGTCTACGAGCAGTACTTC. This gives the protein CASSVAAGAVYEQYF. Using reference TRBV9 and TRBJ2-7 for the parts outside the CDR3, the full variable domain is DSGVTQTPKHLITATGQRVTLRCSPRSGDLSVYWYQQSLDQGLQFLIQYYNGEERAKGNILERFSAQQFPDLHSELNLSSLELGDSALYFCASSVAAGAVYEQYFGPGTRLTVT.

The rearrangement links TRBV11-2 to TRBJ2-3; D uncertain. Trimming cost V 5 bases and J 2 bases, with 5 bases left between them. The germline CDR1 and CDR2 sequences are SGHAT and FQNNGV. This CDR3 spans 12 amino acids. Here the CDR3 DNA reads TGTGCCAGCAGCCTCTTCACAGATACGCAGTATTTT. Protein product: CASSLFTDTQYF.

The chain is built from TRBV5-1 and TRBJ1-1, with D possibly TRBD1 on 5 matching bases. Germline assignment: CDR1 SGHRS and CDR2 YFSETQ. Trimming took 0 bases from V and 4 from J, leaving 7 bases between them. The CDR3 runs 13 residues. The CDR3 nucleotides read TGCGCCAGCAGCTTGGTGGGGCCCACTGAAGCTTTCTTT. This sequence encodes CASSLVGPTEAFF. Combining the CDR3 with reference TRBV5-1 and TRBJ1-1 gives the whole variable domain KAGVTQTPRYLIKTRGQQVTLSCSPISGHRSVSWYQQTPGQGLQFLFEYFSETQRNKGNFPGRFSGRQFSNSRSEMNVSTLELGDSALYLCASSLVGPTEAFFGQGTRLTVV.

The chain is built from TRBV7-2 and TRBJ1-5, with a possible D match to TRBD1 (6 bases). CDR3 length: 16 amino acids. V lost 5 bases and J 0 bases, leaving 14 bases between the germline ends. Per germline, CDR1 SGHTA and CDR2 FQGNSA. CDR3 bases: TGTGCCAGCAGCCGGACAGACCGATATAGCAATCAGCCCCAGCATTTT. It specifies CASSRTDRYSNQPQHF.

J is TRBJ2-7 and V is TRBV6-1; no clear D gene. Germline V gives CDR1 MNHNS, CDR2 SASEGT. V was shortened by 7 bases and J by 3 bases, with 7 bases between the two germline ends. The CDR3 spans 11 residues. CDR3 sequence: CASIESYEQYF. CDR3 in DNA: TGTGCCAGCATCGAGAGCTACGAGCAGTACTTC.

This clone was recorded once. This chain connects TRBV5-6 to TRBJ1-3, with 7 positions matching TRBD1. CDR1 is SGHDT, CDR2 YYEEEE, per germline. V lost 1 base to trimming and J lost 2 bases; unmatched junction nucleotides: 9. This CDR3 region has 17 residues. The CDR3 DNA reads TGTGCCAGCAGCTTGTATGACAGGGCCCTTCCTGGAAACACCATATATTTT. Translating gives CASSLYDRALPGNTIYF.

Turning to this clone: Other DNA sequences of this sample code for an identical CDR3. The CDR3 here is CSARVTDTQYF. In nucleotides, the CDR3 is TGCAGTGCTAGGGTCACAGATACGCAGTATTTT. This chain connects TRBV20-1 to TRBJ2-3; D is unresolved. Germline CDR1 and CDR2: DFQATT and SNEGSKA (reference sequence). The CDR3 contains 11 residues. The V end was cut by 3 bases, the J end by 2 bases, with 3 bases between.

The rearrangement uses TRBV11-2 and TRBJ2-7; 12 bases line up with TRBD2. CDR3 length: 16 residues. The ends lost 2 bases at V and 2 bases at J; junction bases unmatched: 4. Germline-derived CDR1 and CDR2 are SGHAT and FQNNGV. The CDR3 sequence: CASSLITSGRPYEQYF. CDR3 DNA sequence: TGTGCCAGCAGCTTAATTACTAGCGGGAGGCCCTACGAGCAGTACTTC.

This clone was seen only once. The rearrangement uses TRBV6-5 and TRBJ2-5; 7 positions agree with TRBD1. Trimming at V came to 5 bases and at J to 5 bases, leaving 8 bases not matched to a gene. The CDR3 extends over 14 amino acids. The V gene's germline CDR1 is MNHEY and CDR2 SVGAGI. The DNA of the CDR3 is TGTGCCAGCAGTAACCGACAGGGTTGGGAGACCCAGTACTTC. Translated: CASSNRQGWETQYF.

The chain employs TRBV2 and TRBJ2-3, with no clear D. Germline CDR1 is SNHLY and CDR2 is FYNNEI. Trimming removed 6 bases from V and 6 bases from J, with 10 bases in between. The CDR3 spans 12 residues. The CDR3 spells CASSDLRDTQYF. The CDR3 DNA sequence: TGTGCCAGCAGCGATCTTCGGGATACGCAGTATTTT.

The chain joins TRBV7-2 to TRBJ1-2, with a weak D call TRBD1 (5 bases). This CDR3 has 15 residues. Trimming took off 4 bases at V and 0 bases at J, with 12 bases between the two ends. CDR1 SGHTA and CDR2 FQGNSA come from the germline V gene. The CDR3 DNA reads TGTGCCAGCAGCTCATGGGGACTTTCTAACTATGGCTACACCTTC. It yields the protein CASSSWGLSNYGYTF.

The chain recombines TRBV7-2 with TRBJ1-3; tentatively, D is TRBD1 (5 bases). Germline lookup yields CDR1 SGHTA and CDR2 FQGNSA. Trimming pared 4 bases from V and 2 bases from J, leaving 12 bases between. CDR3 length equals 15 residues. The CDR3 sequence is CASSSSGGTGNTIYF. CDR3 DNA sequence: TGTGCCAGCAGCTCTTCCGGGGGTACTGGAAACACCATATATTTT.

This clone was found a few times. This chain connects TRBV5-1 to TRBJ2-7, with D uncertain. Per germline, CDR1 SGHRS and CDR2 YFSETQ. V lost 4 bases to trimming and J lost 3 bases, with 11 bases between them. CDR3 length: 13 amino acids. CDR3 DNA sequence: TGCGCCAGCAGCCTGGCTAGTTACTACGAGCAGTACTTC. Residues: CASSLASYYEQYF.

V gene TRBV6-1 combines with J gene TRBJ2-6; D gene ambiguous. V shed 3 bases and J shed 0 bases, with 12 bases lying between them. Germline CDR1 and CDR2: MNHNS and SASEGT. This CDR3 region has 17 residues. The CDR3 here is CASSDAARGSGANVLTF. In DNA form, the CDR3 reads TGTGCCAGCAGTGACGCCGCCAGAGGCTCTGGGGCCAACGTCCTGACTTTC.

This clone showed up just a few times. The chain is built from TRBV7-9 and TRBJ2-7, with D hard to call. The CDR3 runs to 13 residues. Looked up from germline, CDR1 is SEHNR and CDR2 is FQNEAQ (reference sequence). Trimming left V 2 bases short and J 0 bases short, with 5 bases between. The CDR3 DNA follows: TGTGCCAGCAGCTTACATAACTCCTACGAGCAGTACTTC. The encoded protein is CASSLHNSYEQYF.

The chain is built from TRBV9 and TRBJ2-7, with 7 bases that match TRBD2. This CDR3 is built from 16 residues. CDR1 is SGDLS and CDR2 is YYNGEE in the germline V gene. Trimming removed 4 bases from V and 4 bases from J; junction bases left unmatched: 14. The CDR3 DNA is TGTGCCAGCAGCCTCCTGGGGACTACCAAACCTTACGAGCAGTACTTC. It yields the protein CASSLLGTTKPYEQYF.

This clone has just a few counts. The CDR3 here is CASSLLAVKGYEQYF. CDR3 DNA: TGTGCCAGCAGCCTACTAGCGGTGAAGGGCTACGAGCAGTACTTC. The chain is built from TRBV7-2 and TRBJ2-7; the match to TRBD2 covers 8 bases. With 5 bases clipped from V and 3 bases from J, the junction kept 9 bases outside the gene matches. The CDR3 is 15 residues long. Germline V lookup: CDR1 SGHTA, CDR2 FQGNSA.

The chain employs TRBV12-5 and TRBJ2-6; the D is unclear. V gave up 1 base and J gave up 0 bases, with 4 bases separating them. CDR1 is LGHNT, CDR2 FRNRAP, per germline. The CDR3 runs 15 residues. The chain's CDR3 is CASGLGYSGANVLTF. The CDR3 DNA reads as TGTGCTAGTGGTTTGGGATACTCTGGGGCCAACGTCCTGACTTTC.

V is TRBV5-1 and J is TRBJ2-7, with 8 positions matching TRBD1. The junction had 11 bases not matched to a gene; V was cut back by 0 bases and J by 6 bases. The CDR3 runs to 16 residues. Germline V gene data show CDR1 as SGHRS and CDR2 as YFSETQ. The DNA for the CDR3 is TGCGCCAGCAGCTTGGCCCCAGGGGGCGAACCGGGCGAGCAGTACTTC. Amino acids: CASSLAPGGEPGEQYF.

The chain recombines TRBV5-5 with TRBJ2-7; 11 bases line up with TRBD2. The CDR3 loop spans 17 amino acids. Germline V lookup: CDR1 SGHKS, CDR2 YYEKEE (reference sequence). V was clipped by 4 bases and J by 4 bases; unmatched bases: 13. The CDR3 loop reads CASSPTLSSGGAYEQYF. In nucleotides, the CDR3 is TGTGCCAGCAGCCCGACCTTAAGTAGCGGGGGGGCGTACGAGCAGTACTTC. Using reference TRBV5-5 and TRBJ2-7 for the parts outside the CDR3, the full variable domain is DAGVTQSPTHLIKTRGQQVTLRCSPISGHKSVSWYQQVLGQGPQFIFQYYEKEERGRGNFPDRFSARQFPNYSSELNVNALLLGDSALYLCASSPTLSSGGAYEQYFGPGTRLTVT.

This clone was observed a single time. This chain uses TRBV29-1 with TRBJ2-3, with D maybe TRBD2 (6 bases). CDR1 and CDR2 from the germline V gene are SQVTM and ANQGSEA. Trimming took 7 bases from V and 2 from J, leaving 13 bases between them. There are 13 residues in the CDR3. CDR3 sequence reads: CSGRLEYTDTQYF. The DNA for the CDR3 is TGCAGCGGCCGACTAGAGTACACAGATACGCAGTATTTT.